Listed here is a single TCR beta chain. This table comes from immunoSEQ multiplex PCR, and its TCRdb copy is limited to in-frame clones, with some not included. The sample includes about 220,000 clones, roughly 80% seen only once; the top ten take approximately 5%. A Seattle source enrolled patients during active infection and followed them longitudinally. The data originate from a study of blood T cell repertoires in COVID-19. Overall study context: Sites in the United States, Italy and Spain provided acute and convalescent COVID-19 samples. The analysed material was cDNA or gDNA that came from T cells, B-cell-depleted T cells, or PBMCs.

Per the germline V gene, CDR1 is MNHEY and CDR2 is SMNVEV (reference sequence). Trimming shortened V by 6 bases and J by 5 bases, and 13 bases separated the two germline ends. The CDR3 has 13 amino acids. This receptor was identified in a woman between 65 and 79 years old with COVID-19, enrolled during active disease. The material sequenced was peripheral blood. V usage is TRBV27 and J usage is TRBJ1-2; D remains unclear. The CDR3 DNA reads TGTGCCAGCAGCGCTCCCGGGTGGTATGGCTACACCTTC. Encoded protein: CASSAPGWYGYTF.